Sequencing of this TCR beta chain was carried out in a study of PD-1 blockade in classical Hodgkin lymphoma. Sample time point: newly diagnosed, previously untreated cHL patient sample. Researchers pulled CD8+ T cells out of thawed PBMCs using magnetic negative selection. The assay was immunoSEQ multiplex PCR, and TCRdb's table has in-frame clones only and misses some. The sample has 10,000 or so clones; 65% to 90% are singletons. The V gene end was trimmed by 3 bases and the J gene end by 2 bases; junction bases not matched to a gene: 9. The CDR3 has 19 amino acids. Germline V lookup: CDR1 SGDLS, CDR2 YYNGEE.

The TCR comes from a human donor with classical Hodgkin lymphoma. This rearrangement joins TRBV9 to TRBJ2-1; 15 nucleotides match TRBD2. Sample: CD8+ T cells from blood. CDR3 in DNA: TGTGCCAGCAGCGGAGCGCGGACTAGCGGGGGGGCGACCTACAATGAGCAGTTCTTC. Amino acid sequence: CASSGARTSGGATYNEQFF. Together with reference TRBV9 and TRBJ2-1, the CDR3 gives the full variable domain: DSGVTQTPKHLITATGQRVTLRCSPRSGDLSVYWYQQSLDQGLQFLIQYYNGEERAKGNILERFSAQQFPDLHSELNLSSLELGDSALYFCASSGARTSGGATYNEQFFGPGTRLTVL.